The 15 T cell receptor beta chains below come from one sample, sequenced in a study of T cell responses to AZD1222 COVID-19 vaccine. Sequencing was performed with immunoSEQ multiplex PCR; in TCRdb, only in-frame clones are kept and a portion is missing. The data show 84,000 or so clones, with approximately 86% seen just once and more than 4.5% held by the top ten. The specimen comprised peripheral blood, sampled on day 0 of MenACWY control vaccination. Receptor source: an adult in good health.

The J gene is TRBJ1-1, the V gene TRBV11-2; possible D gene TRBD1, 5 bases. Trimming removed 8 bases from V and 0 bases from J, with 13 bases in between. The CDR3 is 14 amino acids. Looked up from germline, CDR1 is SGHAT and CDR2 is FQNNGV. CDR3 amino acids: CASHLTGMNTEAFF. CDR3 coding DNA: TGTGCCAGCCACTTAACAGGAATGAACACTGAAGCTTTCTTT.

The chain is built from TRBV6-4 and TRBJ2-2; TRBD1 matches at 7 bases. Per the germline V gene, CDR1 is MRHNA and CDR2 is SNTAGT. The CDR3 totals 14 residues. The V segment lost 4 bases and the J segment 6 bases; nucleotides outside the gene matches: 5. The CDR3 DNA follows: TGTGCCAGCAGTGCCGACAGGGCAGCCGGGGAGCTGTTTTTT. This codes for CASSADRAAGELFF.

About this clone: Its ends do not fully match the called genes, so a read error is possible. The chain combines TRBV6-5 with TRBJ1-2; a possible D gene is TRBD1 (6 bases). Germline CDR1 reads MNHEY; CDR2 reads SVGAGI. CDR3 length: 13 amino acids. CDR3 amino acids: CVSRPGQNYGYTF. Here the CDR3 DNA reads TGTGTCAGCAGGCCGGGACAAAACTATGGCTACACCTTC.

This sequence joins TRBV6-5 and TRBJ1-4; 8 nucleotides agree with TRBD1. CDR3 size: 14 residues. The V gene end was trimmed by 8 bases and the J gene end by 6 bases; junction bases not matched to a gene: 8. Per germline, CDR1 MNHEY and CDR2 SVGAGI. CDR3: CASQGQGSHEKLFF. The CDR3 region has the DNA TGTGCCAGCCAAGGACAGGGATCTCATGAAAAACTGTTTTTT.

The rearrangement joins TRBV18 to TRBJ2-2; D is possibly TRBD2 (5 bases). Trimming pared 3 bases from V and 5 bases from J, leaving 16 bases between. This CDR3 is 16 amino acids long. Germline CDR1 KGHSH, CDR2 LQKENI. The CDR3 loop reads CASSPGIGGGTGELFF. For the CDR3, the DNA is TGTGCCAGCTCACCCGGAATTGGAGGAGGTACCGGGGAGCTGTTTTTT.

This sequence joins TRBV9 and TRBJ1-3; the D gene is possibly TRBD1 (6 bases). Germline V gene data show CDR1 as SGDLS and CDR2 as YYNGEE. The CDR3 runs to 16 residues. The germline V and J ends were trimmed by 0 bases and 1 base, with 11 bases remaining between them. CDR3 sequence (DNA): TGTGCCAGCAGCGTAGTGGGGGCCCGATCTGGAAACACCATATATTTT. Its protein is CASSVVGARSGNTIYF.

This clone showed up just once. The V call is TRBV9, the J call TRBJ1-2; 9 nucleotides match TRBD1. This CDR3 is built from 16 residues. The V gene's germline CDR1 is SGDLS and CDR2 YYNGEE. J lost 7 bases, V lost 3 bases, and 13 bases had no gene match. CDR3 in DNA: TGTGCCAGCAGCGCGACAGGGGGATCAGCTCGGGGTGGCTACACCTTC. It encodes CASSATGGSARGGYTF.

This chain uses TRBV4-2 with TRBJ1-4; perhaps TRBD1 as D (5 bases). The CDR3 consists of 15 residues. Trimming removed 1 base at V and 5 bases at J, with 11 bases between. Per germline, CDR1 LGHNA and CDR2 YNFKEQ. The CDR3 loop is CASSQGETANEKLFF. CDR3 DNA sequence: TGTGCCAGCAGCCAAGGGGAGACAGCGAATGAAAAACTGTTTTTT.

The chain employs TRBV11-3 and TRBJ2-4; D is possibly TRBD1 or TRBD2 (5 bases each). CDR1 and CDR2 (germline): SGHNT, YENEEA. This CDR3 contains 15 residues. Trimming stripped 5 bases from V and 7 bases from J, with 18 bases between. DNA of the CDR3: TGTGCCAGCAGCCTCTCCGGGGCTTTAAGGAACATTCAGTACTTC. This sequence encodes CASSLSGALRNIQYF.

This CDR3 is CASRLGWRSSGANVLTF. The CDR3 DNA sequence: TGCGCCAGCAGACTTGGGTGGAGGAGCTCTGGGGCCAACGTCCTGACTTTC. This chain connects TRBV5-1 to TRBJ2-6, with D possibly being TRBD2 (5 bases). Trimming cost V 5 bases and J 0 bases, with 15 bases left between them. Looked up from germline, CDR1 is SGHRS and CDR2 is YFSETQ. The CDR3 runs to 17 residues.

V and J are TRBV6-2 or TRBV6-3 and TRBJ1-5, with D possibly matching TRBD1 (5 bases). CDR1 is MNHEY and CDR2 is SVGEGT in the germline V gene. CDR3 length equals 17 residues. Between the trimmed V and J ends, which lost 0 bases and 2 bases, there was a span of 14 bases. The CDR3: CASSYSIGARGNQPQHF. The CDR3 region has the DNA TGTGCCAGCAGTTACTCGATAGGGGCAAGGGGCAATCAGCCCCAGCATTTT.

The chain carries TRBV3-1 (or the pseudogene TRBV3-2) and TRBJ1-4; unclear D gene. With 3 bases removed from V and 4 bases from J, the gap between germline ends came to 9 bases. Germline V gene sequence: CDR1 LGHDT, CDR2 YNNKEL (reference sequence). The CDR3 consists of 14 residues. CDR3 coding DNA: TGTGCCAGCAGCCAGGCCAGACATAATGAAAAACTGTTTTTT. Protein: CASSQARHNEKLFF.

The chain links TRBV7-8 to TRBJ1-1; D not certain. With 1 base removed from V and 1 base from J, the gap between germline ends came to 7 bases. The germline CDR1 and CDR2 sequences are SGHVS and FQNEAQ. The CDR3 runs to 14 residues. The CDR3 loop is CASSLVTSNTEAFF. The CDR3 bases are TGTGCCAGCAGCTTAGTTACGTCGAACACTGAAGCTTTCTTT.

This sequence joins TRBV19 and TRBJ1-4; unclear D gene. The germline V gene encodes CDR1 LNHDA and CDR2 SQIVND (reference sequence). The CDR3 is 13 amino acids. The V and J ends lost 5 bases and 3 bases respectively, with 7 bases between them. In nucleotides, the CDR3 is TGTGCCAGTAGTCGGGCAGCTAATGAAAAACTGTTTTTT. Translated: CASSRAANEKLFF. Based on the CDR3 plus reference TRBV19 and TRBJ1-4, the full variable domain is DGGITQSPKYLFRKEGQNVTLSCEQNLNHDAMYWYRQDPGQGLRLIYYSQIVNDFQKGDIAEGYSVSREKKESFPLTVTSAQKNPTAFYLCASSRAANEKLFFGSGTQLSVL.

The chain has TRBV15 and TRBJ2-1, with TRBD2 identical over 7 bases. V gave up 5 bases and J gave up 3 bases; unmatched junction bases: 4. The germline gives CDR1 LNHNV, CDR2 YYDKDF (reference sequence). The CDR3 sequence is 14 residues long. The CDR3 loop is CATSFAGVYNEQFF. As DNA, the CDR3 is TGTGCCACCAGCTTTGCGGGGGTCTACAATGAGCAGTTCTTC.